This passage covers 7 T cell receptor beta chains from one sample sequenced in a study of blood T cell repertoires in COVID-19. Produced via immunoSEQ multiplex PCR; TCRdb's table is partial and in-frame only. The top ten clones hold under 3% of a sample with roughly 300,000 clones, roughly 93% of them seen once. The specimen sequenced was PBMCs or T cells enriched from blood (not recorded which). These receptors were collected from a woman in her thirties or forties with acute COVID-19.

The genes are TRBV4-2 and TRBJ2-1, with 7 bases matching TRBD1. The V and J ends lost 0 bases and 1 base, in that order; junction bases with no gene match: 3. Germline loops: CDR1 LGHNA, CDR2 YNFKEQ. The CDR3 is 16 amino acids. The chain's CDR3 is CASSQETGESYNEQFF. The CDR3 coding sequence is TGTGCCAGCAGCCAAGAAACAGGGGAATCCTACAATGAGCAGTTCTTC.

The V call is TRBV3-1 (or the pseudogene TRBV3-2), the J call TRBJ1-2, with D tentatively TRBD1 (6 bases). Germline-derived CDR1 and CDR2 are LGHDT and YNNKEL (reference sequence). This CDR3 region has 15 residues. Trimming removed 1 base from V and 0 bases from J, with 9 bases in between. The CDR3 loop reads CASSQVKGANYGYTF. CDR3 nucleotide sequence: TGTGCCAGCAGCCAAGTCAAGGGGGCTAACTATGGCTACACCTTC.

This rearrangement joins TRBV2 to TRBJ2-7; D gene uncertain. The CDR3 contains 11 residues. Germline V gene sequence: CDR1 SNHLY, CDR2 FYNNEI. Trimming cost V 6 bases and J 5 bases, with 8 bases left between them. In DNA, the CDR3 is TGTGCCAGCAGCGCTCAGAACGAGCAGTACTTC. Protein product: CASSAQNEQYF. Supplemented by reference TRBV2 and TRBJ2-7, the full variable domain reads EPEVTQTPSHQVTQMGQEVILRCVPISNHLYFYWYRQILGQKVEFLVSFYNNEISEKSEIFDDQFSVERPDGSNFTLKIRSTKLEDSAMYFCASSAQNEQYFGPGTRLTVT.

The chain joins TRBV27 to TRBJ2-2; 10 positions agree with TRBD1. This CDR3 has 14 residues. The V gene's germline CDR1 is MNHEY and CDR2 SMNVEV (reference sequence). The V gene end was trimmed by 6 bases and the J gene end by 5 bases; junction bases not matched to a gene: 3. The CDR3 DNA follows: TGTGCCAGCAGGGGACAGGGGAAAACCGGGGAGCTGTTTTTT. Translated: CASRGQGKTGELFF.

This clone was detected only a few times. The chain uses TRBV4-1 and TRBJ1-2; tentatively, D is TRBD1 (6 bases). The CDR3 covers 15 residues. The V end was cut by 1 base, the J end by 0 bases, with 9 bases between. CDR1 MGHRA and CDR2 YSYEKL come from the germline V gene. CDR3 nucleotides: TGCGCCAGCAGCCAAGGACAGGCAGCTAACTATGGCTACACCTTC. Translation gives CASSQGQAANYGYTF.

The chain links TRBV28 to TRBJ2-1; TRBD2 might be the D (6 bases). Trimming pared 1 base from V and 8 bases from J, leaving 15 bases between. CDR1 and CDR2 (germline): MDHEN, SYDVKM. The CDR3 covers 15 residues. The CDR3 bases are TGTGCCAGCAGTTTATTAGGGGAGCGGGCCTATGAGCAGTTCTTC. It specifies CASSLLGERAYEQFF.

The chain is built from TRBV5-1 and TRBJ2-1; no definite D call. V lost 4 bases and J 6 bases, leaving 8 bases between the germline ends. Germline-derived CDR1 and CDR2 are SGHRS and YFSETQ. CDR3 length: 12 amino acids. The CDR3 sequence is CASSIPGNEQFF. CDR3 in DNA: TGCGCCAGCAGCATCCCGGGCAATGAGCAGTTCTTC.